Sequencing of this T cell receptor (beta chain) was carried out in a study of response to subunit inactivated influenza vaccine. Study results and caveats: Authors suggested each seasonal influenza vaccination recruits few new T cells.

Via MiXCR, TCRdb re-called the RT-PCR reads, giving one row per CDR3 protein. This table has fewer than 700,000 distinct CDR3 sequences, approximately 13% appearing once. In germline, CDR1 is SGHRS, CDR2 YFSETQ. This CDR3 has 15 residues. The V segment lost 6 bases and the J segment 1 base; nucleotides outside the gene matches: 6. This clonotype has at least ten counts. Its specificity is not known. The source material was PBMCs from blood, sampled about 40 days after vaccination. The sequence derives from a man aged 45-65 years who received an inactivated influenza vaccine. This chain links TRBV5-1 with TRBJ2-2; 7 nucleotides align to TRBD1. CDR3 region: CASNPGQKNTGELFF. The CDR3 DNA reads as TGCGCCAGCAACCCGGGACAGAAGAACACCGGGGAGCTGTTTTTT.